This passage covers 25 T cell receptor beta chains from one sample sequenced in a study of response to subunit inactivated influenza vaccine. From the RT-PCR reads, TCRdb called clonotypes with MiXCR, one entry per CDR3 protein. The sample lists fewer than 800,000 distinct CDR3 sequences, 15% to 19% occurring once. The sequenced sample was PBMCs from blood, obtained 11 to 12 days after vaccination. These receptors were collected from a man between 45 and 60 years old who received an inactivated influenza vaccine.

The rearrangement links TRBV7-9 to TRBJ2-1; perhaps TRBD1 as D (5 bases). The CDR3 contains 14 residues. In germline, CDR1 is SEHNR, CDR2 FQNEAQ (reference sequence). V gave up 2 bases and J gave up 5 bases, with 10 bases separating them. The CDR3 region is CASSLNRGDNEQFF. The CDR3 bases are TGTGCCAGCAGCTTAAATAGGGGCGACAATGAGCAGTTCTTC.

This CDR3 is CASSQMGSSGTRYNEQFF. In nucleotides, the CDR3 is TGTGCCAGCAGCCAGATGGGGTCTAGCGGGACCCGCTACAATGAGCAGTTCTTC. The chain carries TRBV14 and TRBJ2-1; 9 nucleotides line up with TRBD2. From germline, CDR1 is SGHDN and CDR2 FVKESK. CDR3 length equals 18 residues. V was clipped by 3 bases and J by 3 bases; unmatched bases: 12.

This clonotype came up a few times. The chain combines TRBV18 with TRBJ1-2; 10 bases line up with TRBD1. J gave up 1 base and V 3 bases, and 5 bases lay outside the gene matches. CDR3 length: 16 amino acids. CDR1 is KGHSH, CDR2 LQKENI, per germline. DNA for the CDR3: TGTGCCAGCTCACCTCTAGGACAGGGGGGTAACTATGGCTACACCTTC. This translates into CASSPLGQGGNYGYTF.

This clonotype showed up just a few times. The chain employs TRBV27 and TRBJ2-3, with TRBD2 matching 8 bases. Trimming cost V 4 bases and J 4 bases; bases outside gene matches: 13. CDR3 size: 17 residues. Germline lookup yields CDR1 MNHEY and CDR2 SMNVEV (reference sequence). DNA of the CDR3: TGTGCCAGCAGTTCCCTTGGCGCGAGCGGGAGACCAGATACGCAGTATTTT. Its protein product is CASSSLGASGRPDTQYF.

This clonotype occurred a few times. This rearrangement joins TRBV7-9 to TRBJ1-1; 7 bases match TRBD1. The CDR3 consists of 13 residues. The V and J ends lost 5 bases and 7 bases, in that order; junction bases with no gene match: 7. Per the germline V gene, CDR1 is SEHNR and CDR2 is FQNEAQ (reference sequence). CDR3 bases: TGTGCCAGCAGCCTAGACAGGGCAGATGAAGCTTTCTTT. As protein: CASSLDRADEAFF. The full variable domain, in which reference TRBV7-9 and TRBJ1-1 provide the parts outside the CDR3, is DTGVSQNPRHKITKRGQNVTFRCDPISEHNRLYWYRQTLGQGPEFLTYFQNEAQLEKSRLLSDRFSAERPKGSFSTLEIQRTEQGDSAMYLCASSLDRADEAFFGQGTRLTVV.

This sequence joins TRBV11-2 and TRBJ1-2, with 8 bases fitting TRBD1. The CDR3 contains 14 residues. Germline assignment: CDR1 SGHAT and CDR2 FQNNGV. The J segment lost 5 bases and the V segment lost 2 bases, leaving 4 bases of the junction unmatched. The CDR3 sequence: CASSLRDRSYGYTF. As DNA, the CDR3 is TGTGCCAGCAGCTTAAGGGACAGGTCGTATGGCTACACCTTC.

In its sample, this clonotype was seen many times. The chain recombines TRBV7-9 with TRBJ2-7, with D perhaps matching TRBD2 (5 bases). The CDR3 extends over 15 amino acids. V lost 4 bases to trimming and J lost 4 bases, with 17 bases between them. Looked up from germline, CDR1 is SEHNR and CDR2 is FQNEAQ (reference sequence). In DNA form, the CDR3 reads TGTGCCAGCAGCTCGTACCAGCGGTGGGGATACGAGCAGTACTTC. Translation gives CASSSYQRWGYEQYF.

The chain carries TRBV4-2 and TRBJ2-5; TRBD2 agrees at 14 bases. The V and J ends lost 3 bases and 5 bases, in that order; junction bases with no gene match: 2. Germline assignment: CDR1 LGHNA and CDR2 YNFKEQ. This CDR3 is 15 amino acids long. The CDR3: CASSHGLAGGETQYF. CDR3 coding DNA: TGTGCCAGCAGCCACGGACTAGCGGGAGGCGAGACCCAGTACTTC.

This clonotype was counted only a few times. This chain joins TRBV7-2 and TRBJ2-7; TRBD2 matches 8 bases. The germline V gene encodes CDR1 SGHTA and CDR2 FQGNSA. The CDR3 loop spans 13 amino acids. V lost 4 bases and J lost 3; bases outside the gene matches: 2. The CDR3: CASSWGLGYEQYF. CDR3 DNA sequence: TGTGCCAGCAGCTGGGGACTAGGCTACGAGCAGTACTTC. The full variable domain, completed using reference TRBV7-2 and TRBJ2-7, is GAGVSQSPSNKVTEKGKDVELRCDPISGHTALYWYRQSLGQGLEFLIYFQGNSAPDKSGLPSDRFSAERTGGSVSTLTIQRTQQEDSAVYLCASSWGLGYEQYFGPGTRLTVT.

The CDR3 DNA reads as TGTGCCAGCAGCGTCAGGGGCAATCAGCCCCAGCATTTT. Protein sequence: CASSVRGNQPQHF. This sequence joins TRBV7-2 and TRBJ1-5, with D possibly being TRBD1 (5 bases). V shed 5 bases and J shed 2 bases, with 7 bases lying between them. CDR3 length equals 13 residues. Germline-derived CDR1 and CDR2 are SGHTA and FQGNSA.

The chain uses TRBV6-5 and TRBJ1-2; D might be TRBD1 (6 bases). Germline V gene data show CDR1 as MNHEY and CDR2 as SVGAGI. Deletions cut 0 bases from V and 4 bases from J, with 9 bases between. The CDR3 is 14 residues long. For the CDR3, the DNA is TGTGCCAGCAGTTACTCGAAGGGGGGCTATGGCTACACCTTC. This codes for CASSYSKGGYGYTF.

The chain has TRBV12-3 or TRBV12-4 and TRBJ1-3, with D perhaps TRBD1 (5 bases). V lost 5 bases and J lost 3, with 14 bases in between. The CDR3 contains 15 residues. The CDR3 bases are TGTGCCAGCAGTGCCAGGGCCCGAGGTGGAAACACCATATATTTT. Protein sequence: CASSARARGGNTIYF.

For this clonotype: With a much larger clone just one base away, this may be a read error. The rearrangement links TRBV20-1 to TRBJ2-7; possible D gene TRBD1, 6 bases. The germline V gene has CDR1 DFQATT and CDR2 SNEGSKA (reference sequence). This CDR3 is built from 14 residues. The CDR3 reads CGAPQLQGIYEQYF. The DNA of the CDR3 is TGCGGTGCTCCCCAGCTACAGGGAATCTACGAGCAGTACTTC.

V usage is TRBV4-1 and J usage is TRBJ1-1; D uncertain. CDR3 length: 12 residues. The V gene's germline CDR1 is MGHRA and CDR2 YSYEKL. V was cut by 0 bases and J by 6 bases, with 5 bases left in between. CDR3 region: CASSQEGAEAFF. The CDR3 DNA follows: TGCGCCAGCAGCCAAGAGGGCGCTGAAGCTTTCTTT.

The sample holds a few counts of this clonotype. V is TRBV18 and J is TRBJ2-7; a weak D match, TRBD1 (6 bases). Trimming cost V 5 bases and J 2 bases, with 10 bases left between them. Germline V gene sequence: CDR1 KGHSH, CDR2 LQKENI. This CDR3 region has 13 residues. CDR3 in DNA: TGTGCCAGCTCAACAGGGATTACCTACGAGCAGTACTTC. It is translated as CASSTGITYEQYF.

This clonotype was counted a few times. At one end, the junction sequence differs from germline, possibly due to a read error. The CDR3, as DNA: TGTGCCAGCAGCCAAGATCGGACCTATCGCACGGATACGCAGTATTTT. Its translation: CASSQDRTYRTDTQYF. The chain carries TRBV14 and TRBJ2-3; D remains unclear. Per the germline V gene, CDR1 is SGHDN and CDR2 is FVKESK. CDR3 length: 16 amino acids.

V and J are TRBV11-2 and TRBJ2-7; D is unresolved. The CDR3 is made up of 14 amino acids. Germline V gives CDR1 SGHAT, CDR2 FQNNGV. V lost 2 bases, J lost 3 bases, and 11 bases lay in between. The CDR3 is CASSLSPGNYEQYF. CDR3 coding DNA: TGTGCCAGCAGCTTAAGCCCGGGTAACTACGAGCAGTACTTC.

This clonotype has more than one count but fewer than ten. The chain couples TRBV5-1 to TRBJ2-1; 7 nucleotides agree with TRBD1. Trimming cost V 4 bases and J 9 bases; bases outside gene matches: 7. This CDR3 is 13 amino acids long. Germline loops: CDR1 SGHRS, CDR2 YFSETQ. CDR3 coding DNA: TGCGCCAGCAGCACGCTGGGGACAGCTGAGCAGTTCTTC. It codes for CASSTLGTAEQFF.

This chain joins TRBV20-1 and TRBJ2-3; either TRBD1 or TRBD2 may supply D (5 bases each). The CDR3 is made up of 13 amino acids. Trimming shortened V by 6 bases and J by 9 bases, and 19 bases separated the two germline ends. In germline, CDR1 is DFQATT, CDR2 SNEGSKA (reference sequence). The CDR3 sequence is CSAGTPEGSTQYF. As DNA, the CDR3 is TGCAGTGCCGGGACCCCCGAGGGGTCGACGCAGTATTTT.

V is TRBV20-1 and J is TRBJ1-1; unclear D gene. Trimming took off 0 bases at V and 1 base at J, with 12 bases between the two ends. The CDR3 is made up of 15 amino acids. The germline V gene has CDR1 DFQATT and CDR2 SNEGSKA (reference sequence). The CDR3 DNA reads TGCAGTGCTAGAGATAGGAGACTGCCGAACACTGAAGCTTTCTTT. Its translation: CSARDRRLPNTEAFF.

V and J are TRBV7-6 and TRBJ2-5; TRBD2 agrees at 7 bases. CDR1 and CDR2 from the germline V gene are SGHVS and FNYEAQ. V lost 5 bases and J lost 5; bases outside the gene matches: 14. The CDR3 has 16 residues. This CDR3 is CASSVTSAGVMETQYF. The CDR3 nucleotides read TGTGCCAGCAGCGTAACCTCGGCGGGAGTTATGGAGACCCAGTACTTC.

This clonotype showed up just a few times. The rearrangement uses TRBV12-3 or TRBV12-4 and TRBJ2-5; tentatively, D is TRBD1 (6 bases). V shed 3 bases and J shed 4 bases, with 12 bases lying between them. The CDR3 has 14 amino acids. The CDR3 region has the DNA TGTGCCAGCAGTTTCAAACTAGGGGGAGAGACCCAGTACTTC. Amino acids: CASSFKLGGETQYF.

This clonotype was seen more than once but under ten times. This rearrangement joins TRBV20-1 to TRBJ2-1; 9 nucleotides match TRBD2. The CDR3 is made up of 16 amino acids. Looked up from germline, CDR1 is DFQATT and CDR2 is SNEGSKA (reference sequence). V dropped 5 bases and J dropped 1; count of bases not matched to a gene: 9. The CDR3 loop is CSASGGLASSYNEQFF. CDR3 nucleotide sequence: TGCAGTGCTTCAGGGGGACTAGCCAGTTCCTACAATGAGCAGTTCTTC.

The CDR3 DNA sequence: TGCGCCAGCAGCTCACACCCGGGGGGTAGCTCCTACAATGAGCAGTTCTTC. Translating it yields CASSSHPGGSSYNEQFF. V is TRBV5-1 and J is TRBJ2-1, with TRBD2 matching over 7 bases. Germline loops: CDR1 SGHRS, CDR2 YFSETQ. The CDR3 is made up of 17 amino acids. The J segment lost 0 bases and the V segment lost 3 bases, leaving 9 bases of the junction unmatched.

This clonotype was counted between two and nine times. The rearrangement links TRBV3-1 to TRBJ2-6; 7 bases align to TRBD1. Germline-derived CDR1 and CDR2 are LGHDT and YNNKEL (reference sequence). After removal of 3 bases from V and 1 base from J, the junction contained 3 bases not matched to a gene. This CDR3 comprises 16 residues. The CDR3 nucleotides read TGTGCCAGCAGCCAGGGACAGCTATCTGGGGCCAACGTCCTGACTTTC. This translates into CASSQGQLSGANVLTF.